The 8 T cell receptor beta chains below come from one sample, sequenced in a study. TCRdb independently ran MiXCR on the 5' RACE reads; one entry per CDR3 protein. The sample contains about 40,000 distinct CDR3 sequences, over 25% of which appear only once. Input material: tumor-infiltrating memory CD4+ T cells sorted from the breast tumor. The subset: memory CD4+ T cells, CD4+CD45RO+CD25-. These receptors were obtained from a female donor with breast cancer.

The table lists this clonotype with a few counts. The V call is TRBV7-2, the J call TRBJ2-5; weak D call: TRBD1 (6 bases). In germline, CDR1 is SGHTA, CDR2 FQGNSA. The CDR3 contains 14 residues. With 1 base removed from V and 3 bases from J, the gap between germline ends came to 9 bases. The CDR3 DNA sequence: TGTGCCAGCAGCTTAGGGGCAGGGGAAGAGACCCAGTACTTC. The encoded protein is CASSLGAGEETQYF.

CDR3: CASSPRTGRDQPQHF. In DNA form, the CDR3 reads TGCGCCAGCAGTCCCCGGACAGGCCGCGATCAGCCCCAGCATTTT. The chain joins TRBV5-1 to TRBJ1-5; 7 bases line up with TRBD1. Germline values: CDR1 SGHRS, CDR2 YFSETQ. V dropped 5 bases and J dropped 5; count of bases not matched to a gene: 10. This CDR3 comprises 15 residues.

A few counts support this clonotype. The chain couples TRBV24-1 to TRBJ2-1, with D maybe TRBD1 (5 bases). The CDR3 runs to 14 residues. The germline CDR1 and CDR2 sequences are KGHDR and SFDVKD. Deletions cut 5 bases from V and 5 bases from J, with 12 bases between. CDR3 sequence reads: CATSAREKNNEQFF. CDR3 coding DNA: TGTGCCACCAGTGCCAGGGAAAAGAACAATGAGCAGTTCTTC.

A word on this clonotype: Just one base apart from a much larger clone, this may be a read error. The chain recombines TRBV9 with TRBJ2-1; D is uncertain. CDR3 length: 15 residues. The germline CDR1 and CDR2 sequences are SGDLS and YYNGEE. V shed 5 bases and J shed 9 bases, with 21 bases lying between them. CDR3 sequence (DNA): TGTGCCAGCAGAGTTACTAACTCCCATCGTGGTGAGCAGTTCTTC. Translated: CASRVTNSHRGEQFF.

The chain links TRBV7-2 to TRBJ2-2; D possibly corresponds to TRBD2 (5 bases). Germline V gives CDR1 SGHTA, CDR2 FQGNSA. The ends were cut back, 5 bases at V and 5 bases at J, with 15 bases in the middle. The CDR3 length is 15 residues. The CDR3 DNA sequence: TGTGCCAGCAGCCCCCTCGTGCGAGGGACCGGGGAGCTGTTTTTT. Protein: CASSPLVRGTGELFF.

In this sample, this clonotype turned up a few times. V is TRBV5-1 and J is TRBJ2-7; possibly TRBD1 for D (6 bases). This CDR3 spans 14 amino acids. Trimming left V 5 bases short and J 6 bases short, with 18 bases between. CDR1 SGHRS and CDR2 YFSETQ come from the germline V gene. This CDR3 reads CASRSGTSLGEQYF. CDR3 bases: TGCGCCAGCAGATCCGGGACATCGTTAGGCGAGCAGTACTTC.

This clonotype was counted only a few times. V usage is TRBV2 and J usage is TRBJ1-5; D may be TRBD1 (5 bases). The V and J ends lost 6 bases and 7 bases respectively, with 13 bases between them. The CDR3 spans 13 residues. Looked up from germline, CDR1 is SNHLY and CDR2 is FYNNEI. In DNA form, the CDR3 reads TGTGCCAGCAGACTCAGGGTTGGGCAGCCCCAGCATTTT. Translated, it gives CASRLRVGQPQHF.

V and J are TRBV7-3 and TRBJ2-1, with D unclear. The germline V gene encodes CDR1 SGHTA and CDR2 FQGTGA. This CDR3 spans 15 amino acids. V lost 5 bases and J lost 4, with 15 bases in between. CDR3 amino acids: CASSTPTAVYNEQFF. Written as DNA, the CDR3 is TGTGCCAGCAGCACCCCCACGGCGGTGTACAATGAGCAGTTCTTC.